These 15 T cell receptor beta chains share one sample of origin, sequenced in a study of blood T cell repertoires in COVID-19. Clones were read by immunoSEQ multiplex PCR, and TCRdb kept only the in-frame ones, dropping some. The profile shows around 240,000 clones, 90% to 95% of them singletons. Sequencing was performed on PBMCs or T cells enriched from blood (not recorded which). The source is a human donor in a cohort exposed to, infected with or recovered from COVID-19 (not recorded which). The donor label of this sample is uncertain.

The rearrangement uses TRBV6-1 and TRBJ2-1; TRBD2 matches at 11 bases. The germline CDR1 and CDR2 sequences are MNHNS and SASEGT. The V segment lost 4 bases and the J segment 1 base; nucleotides outside the gene matches: 3. This CDR3 has 16 amino acids. The DNA for the CDR3 is TGTGCCAGCAGTGCCCCTAGCGGGGGGTCCTACAATGAGCAGTTCTTC. Amino acid sequence: CASSAPSGGSYNEQFF.

This chain links TRBV4-3 with TRBJ1-2; 8 bases fit TRBD1. V lost 3 bases and J lost 6; bases outside the gene matches: 15. The CDR3 loop spans 17 amino acids. Germline values: CDR1 LGHNA, CDR2 YSLEER. The CDR3 protein is CASSQDRSDRGADGYTF. CDR3 nucleotide sequence: TGCGCCAGCAGCCAGGATAGGAGCGACAGGGGCGCGGATGGCTACACCTTC.

The genes are TRBV5-4 and TRBJ2-3; 10 bases align to TRBD2. The germline V gene has CDR1 SGHNT and CDR2 YYREEE (reference sequence). Unmatched junction bases numbered 5, after V lost 3 bases and J lost 7 bases. The CDR3 has 14 amino acids. The CDR3: CASSYPGLANTQYF. In nucleotides, the CDR3 is TGTGCCAGCAGCTATCCGGGACTAGCGAATACGCAGTATTTT. The whole variable domain, filled in from reference TRBV5-4 and TRBJ2-3, reads ETGVTQSPTHLIKTRGQQVTLRCSSQSGHNTVSWYQQALGQGPQFIFQYYREEENGRGNFPPRFSGLQFPNYSSELNVNALELDDSALYLCASSYPGLANTQYFGPGTRLTVL.

Concerning this clone: Different DNA sequences within this sample yield the same CDR3. The V gene is TRBV11-2, the J gene TRBJ1-1; D call uncertain. Trimming took 5 bases from V and 0 from J, leaving 7 bases between them. The CDR3 consists of 13 residues. CDR1 and CDR2 (germline): SGHAT, FQNNGV. CDR3: CASSPHLNTEAFF. CDR3 coding DNA: TGTGCCAGCAGCCCTCACTTGAACACTGAAGCTTTCTTT.

The V and J genes are TRBV7-2 and TRBJ1-5; the D is unclear. The CDR3 is 13 residues long. The ends were cut back, 3 bases at V and 3 bases at J, with 6 bases in the middle. Germline V gene sequence: CDR1 SGHTA, CDR2 FQGNSA. The CDR3 loop is CASSFLVNQPQHF. CDR3 bases: TGTGCCAGCAGCTTTTTAGTCAATCAGCCCCAGCATTTT.

This rearrangement joins TRBV7-2 to TRBJ1-2; TRBD1 matches at 8 bases. Germline trimming cut 4 bases from V and 3 bases from J; bases unmatched to any gene: 7. The CDR3 sequence is 15 residues long. From germline, CDR1 is SGHTA and CDR2 FQGNSA. DNA of the CDR3: TGTGCCAGCAGCTCCACAGGGGGAGGGCACTATGGCTACACCTTC. Its protein is CASSSTGGGHYGYTF. Looking up the rest from reference TRBV7-2 and TRBJ1-2 gives the full variable domain: GAGVSQSPSNKVTEKGKDVELRCDPISGHTALYWYRQSLGQGLEFLIYFQGNSAPDKSGLPSDRFSAERTGGSVSTLTIQRTQQEDSAVYLCASSSTGGGHYGYTFGSGTRLTVV.

A single count supports this clone. The V call is TRBV27, the J call TRBJ2-7, with 7 nucleotides matching TRBD1. CDR3 length: 13 residues. Germline trimming cut 6 bases from V and 6 bases from J; bases unmatched to any gene: 8. The germline CDR1 and CDR2 sequences are MNHEY and SMNVEV (reference sequence). The CDR3 spells CASSVEGALEQYF. For the CDR3, the DNA is TGTGCCAGCAGCGTAGAGGGGGCACTCGAGCAGTACTTC.

This chain links TRBV4-2 with TRBJ2-3; 9 bases fit TRBD2. Germline trimming cut 4 bases from V and 5 bases from J; bases unmatched to any gene: 10. CDR1 is LGHNA and CDR2 is YNFKEQ in the germline V gene. There are 16 residues in the CDR3. DNA of the CDR3: TGTGCCAGCAGCCGAGCTCTAGCGGGGCCTGTAGATACGCAGTATTTT. Encoded protein: CASSRALAGPVDTQYF.

The chain couples TRBV5-1 to TRBJ2-3; TRBD1 matches 7 bases. J gave up 2 bases and V 0 bases, and 3 bases lay outside the gene matches. The CDR3 is 15 residues long. Germline lookup yields CDR1 SGHRS and CDR2 YFSETQ. The CDR3 protein is CASSLEEGATDTQYF. The DNA of the CDR3 is TGCGCCAGCAGCTTGGAAGAGGGGGCCACAGATACGCAGTATTTT.

For the CDR3, the DNA is TGTGCCAGCAGTGAATTTGGGCGGGGGCCAGGGGATACGCAGTATTTT. This gives the protein CASSEFGRGPGDTQYF. The chain recombines TRBV2 with TRBJ2-3; D possibly corresponds to TRBD2 (7 bases). There are 16 residues in the CDR3. Germline V lookup: CDR1 SNHLY, CDR2 FYNNEI. V was cut by 2 bases and J by 6 bases, with 18 bases left in between.

The rearrangement links TRBV7-9 to TRBJ1-4; D perhaps matches TRBD1 (5 bases). CDR3 length: 15 residues. The germline V and J ends were trimmed by 5 bases and 3 bases, with 13 bases remaining between them. Germline CDR1 reads SEHNR; CDR2 reads FQNEAQ (reference sequence). The DNA of the CDR3 is TGTGCCAGCAGCGCGCAGACGGGGGCTAATGAAAAACTGTTTTTT. It codes for CASSAQTGANEKLFF.

J is TRBJ1-4 and V is TRBV6-5, with 8 bases identical to TRBD1. Germline CDR1 and CDR2: MNHEY and SVGAGI. The CDR3 spans 14 residues. V shed 6 bases, J shed 5 bases, and the junction held 5 bases outside the gene matches. The DNA of the CDR3 is TGTGCCAGCAGCAACAGGGGGGCCAATGAAAAACTGTTTTTT. Translated, it gives CASSNRGANEKLFF.

This chain uses TRBV3-1 (or the pseudogene TRBV3-2) with TRBJ2-2; no clear D gene. The ends were cut back, 4 bases at V and 4 bases at J, with 10 bases in the middle. This CDR3 has 14 residues. Per the germline V gene, CDR1 is LGHDT and CDR2 is YNNKEL (reference sequence). The CDR3 is CASSPLHSTGELFF. The CDR3 DNA follows: TGTGCCAGCAGCCCCTTGCACTCCACCGGGGAGCTGTTTTTT.

This chain joins TRBV7-9 and TRBJ1-1; D unresolved. This CDR3 is built from 14 residues. The V gene lost 1 base and the J gene lost 0 bases, with 6 bases spanning the gap. In germline, CDR1 is SEHNR, CDR2 FQNEAQ (reference sequence). DNA of the CDR3: TGTGCCAGCAGCTTAGGCGGATTGAACACTGAAGCTTTCTTT. Translating gives CASSLGGLNTEAFF. The full variable domain, completed using reference TRBV7-9 and TRBJ1-1, is DTGVSQNPRHKITKRGQNVTFRCDPISEHNRLYWYRQTLGQGPEFLTYFQNEAQLEKSRLLSDRFSAERPKGSFSTLEIQRTEQGDSAMYLCASSLGGLNTEAFFGQGTRLTVV.

The chain recombines TRBV6-1 with TRBJ2-5, with 10 positions matching TRBD2. This CDR3 has 16 residues. Germline V gene sequence: CDR1 MNHNS, CDR2 SASEGT. J was trimmed by 4 bases and V by 4 bases; bases with no gene match: 9. The CDR3 DNA reads as TGTGCCAGCAGTGTCGTAGCGGGGGGAGGGGGAGAGACCCAGTACTTC. This translates into CASSVVAGGGGETQYF.